The subject of this entry is one T cell receptor (beta chain). This sample is drawn from a study of shared T cell receptors in the human thymus. The protocol was immunoSEQ multiplex PCR, while the TCRdb copy is restricted to in-frame clones and leaves out a portion. This table has hundreds of thousands of clones, 80% to 90% appearing once. Trimming stripped 0 bases from V and 5 bases from J, with 11 bases between. Germline V CDR1 and CDR2: SGHDN, FVKESK. This CDR3 spans 15 amino acids. The same sample was also studied in work on human thymus T cells. As that report states: The donor group consisted of healthy Finnish infants who were having corrective surgery for congenital heart defects. Obtained as resections during corrective heart surgery, the thymus tissue was then studied. Gene usage (both V and J) appeared biased in thymic and blood repertoires. Related work showed strongly overlapping thymic repertoires across unrelated individuals.

Sequencing was done on a sample of thymocytes. V usage is TRBV14 and J usage is TRBJ2-4; weak D call: TRBD1 (6 bases). The clonotype originates from a boy in the first two years of life with a congenital heart defect. CDR3 bases: TGTGCCAGCAGCCAAGATGAGGCAGGGGAAAACATTCAGTACTTC. Protein product: CASSQDEAGENIQYF.